This TCR beta chain emerged from a study of CD8+ T cells in alopecia areata. As for the study in general: Each of the treated patients was given oral tofacitinib, 5 to 10 mg twice daily, for moderate-to-severe alopecia areata.

Study conclusions and caveats: Lesional scalp, notably in alopecia totalis/universalis, had clonality above that of normal scalp.

Germline CDR1 GTSNPN, CDR2 SVGIG (reference sequence). The CDR3 totals 15 residues. Trimming took 4 bases from V and 8 from J, leaving 21 bases between them. Isolated RNA was reverse transcribed into cDNA used as the sequencing template. Sequencing was performed with immunoSEQ multiplex PCR; in TCRdb, only in-frame clones are kept and a portion is missing. The sample yields around 69,000 clones, 55% to 65% seen once. Alopecia areata patients had lesional scalp punch biopsies and peripheral blood taken from them. With respect to this clone: Its matching antigen is unknown.

The source is a human donor with alopecia areata. The chain recombines TRBV30 with TRBJ1-5, with D perhaps TRBD1 (5 bases). Sequencing used CD8+ T cells sorted from blood, obtained at week 0. The CDR3 region has the DNA TGTGCCTGGACTAACGGAGTGGGGGGGGAAGAGCCCCAGCATTTT. Its translation is CAWTNGVGGEEPQHF.